These T cell receptor beta chains were read from a single sample in a study of shared clonotypes between healthy human individuals. Libraries were prepared by immunoSEQ multiplex PCR; TCRdb keeps only in-frame clonotypes and omits some of them. Of nearly 2 million clones detected, 85% to 95% appear once; the ten largest clones hold around 1.2%. Material for sequencing was naive CD8+ T cells sorted from blood. These receptors originate from a man in his late teens or twenties in good health. The CDR3 runs from the conserved cysteine through the conserved F or W. Not every row has a clone size; where given, it reads once, few, many or a size class.

NA TRBV4-3 CASSQDRNPTDTQYF
NA TRBV6-6 CASSYYGTGDGYTF
NA TRBV4-3 CASSQELAGGLTDTQYF
NA TRBV10-1 CASSPTQSNTDTQYF
NA TRBV5-6 CASSLTGWDEQYF
NA TRBV5-6 CASSLDRGTEAFF
NA TRBV4-3 CASSQDLRDSYTGELFF
once TRBV5-4 CASSLGRTYEQYF
NA TRBV2 CANRDSAYEQYF
NA TRBV27 CASSWGSTYEQYF
once TRBV11-2 CASSFPQGGTEAFF
once TRBV2 CAGSDPGRDTDTQYF
NA TRBV7-3 CASSSTGGLLGEQFF
NA TRBV4-1 CASSLQGNTEAFF
NA TRBV9 CASSPAGNSYEQYF
NA TRBV9 CASSVGMRGTEAFF
once TRBV6-1 CASRDEGRSYEQYF
NA TRBV7-8 CASSATGELFF
NA TRBV5-4 CASSYGQGADGYTF
few TRBV30 CAWGLGELFF
NA TRBV5-1 CASSLGPGGLYGYTF
NA TRBV10-3 CAIRDSGQETQYF
NA TRBV7-9 CASSLEAIRTYNEQFF
NA TRBV11-2 CASSPDGAGNTIYF
NA TRBV5-4 CASSLLSGKVGELFF
NA TRBV15 CATSRHRDPPNGYTF
NA TRBV4-2 CASSQGLGYEQYF
NA TRBV7-7 CASSSTGRYLETQYF
NA TRBV7-6 CASSLALTDTQYF
NA TRBV4-1 CASSPTRTYSHEAFF
NA TRBV7-9 CASSLRNRQGNPYEQYF
NA TRBV30 CAWTEGGQVYF
NA TRBV10-3 CAISESKITNEQFF
NA TRBV2 CASSTSFSGGHTDTQYF
NA TRBV5-1 CASSSTSGPYEQYF
few TRBV13 CASSLRGGGSPLHF
NA TRBV5-1 CASSLAGTGDGYTF
NA TRBV7-3 CASSLRAGSDEQYF
NA TRBV9 CASSVGVLAGTEAFF
NA TRBV27 CASSLRGPKNIQYF
NA TRBV4-3 CASSQGASGSYEQYF
NA TRBV15 CATSREGYGNEQYF
NA TRBV5-1 CASSETGVSVTEAFF
NA TRBV27 CASSSIGQGETQYF
NA TRBV29-1 CSVGGRADYGYTF
NA TRBV19 CASMWGDSQQETQYF
NA TRBV4-1 CASSQKDGANTGELFF
NA TRBV14 CASSQDVGLQLHEKLFF
NA TRBV7-6 CASSLGEGTGNTIYF
NA TRBV10-2 CASSEDGEGPNQPQHF
NA TRBV27 CASSLGTSSNQPQHF
NA TRBV29-1 CSVAPGLAGDEQFF
NA TRBV6-5 CASSYAAYNSPLHF
NA TRBV5-6 CASSFGTGGRNGYTF
once TRBV19 CASSIPGTENYGYTF
NA TRBV5-4 CASSLVSVEEF
once TRBV5-4 CASRPPGAEKLFF
NA TRBV11-2 CASSLRGGGYNEQFF
once TRBV6-5 CASSYIIGAGGYTF
NA TRBV30 CAWGKVREDYTF